This entry lists 29 T cell receptor beta chains sequenced from one sample in a study of blood T cell repertoires in COVID-19. Clones were sequenced by immunoSEQ multiplex PCR, and TCRdb holds only the in-frame ones, with some missing. The sample yields 100,000 to 150,000 clones, roughly 90% seen once. The specimen was peripheral blood. The receptors were gathered from a man between 60 and 75 years old with COVID-19, enrolled during active disease.

The V gene is TRBV5-1, the J gene TRBJ2-7, with 9 nucleotides matching TRBD1. The CDR3 has 15 residues. In germline, CDR1 is SGHRS, CDR2 YFSETQ. After removal of 3 bases from V and 5 bases from J, the junction contained 9 bases not matched to a gene. In nucleotides, the CDR3 is TGCGCCAGCAGCTGGACGGACAGGGGCAAGGACGAGCAGTACTTC. Protein: CASSWTDRGKDEQYF.

The rearrangement uses TRBV6-6 and TRBJ1-1; D remains unclear. The CDR3 has 13 residues. Germline V CDR1 and CDR2: MNHNY, SVGAGI (reference sequence). V was pared by 6 bases and J by 5 bases, with 13 bases between. DNA of the CDR3: TGTGCCAGCAGCCTACTAGGTGGGACTGAAGCTTTCTTT. Translation: CASSLLGGTEAFF.

The J gene is TRBJ2-3, the V gene TRBV6-5; D might be TRBD1 (6 bases). The germline gives CDR1 MNHEY, CDR2 SVGAGI. Trimming took off 6 bases at V and 4 bases at J, with 17 bases between the two ends. This CDR3 has 15 residues. The CDR3 here is CASSTGTRVADTQYF. DNA for the CDR3: TGTGCCAGCAGCACCGGGACACGGGTCGCAGATACGCAGTATTTT.

CDR3 in DNA: TGTGCCAGCAGTCCCGGGACAGGTTCTATCTACACCTTC. This sequence encodes CASSPGTGSIYTF. The chain links TRBV6-2 or TRBV6-3 to TRBJ1-2; 8 nucleotides agree with TRBD1. CDR1 MNHEY and CDR2 SVGEGT come from the germline V gene. The CDR3 length is 13 residues. Germline trimming cut 5 bases from V and 10 bases from J; bases unmatched to any gene: 9.

The chain is built from TRBV10-1 and TRBJ2-1; 14 nucleotides agree with TRBD2. The CDR3 runs to 19 residues. The ends lost 4 bases at V and 1 base at J; junction bases unmatched: 9. Germline V gene data show CDR1 as WNHNN and CDR2 as SYGVQD (reference sequence). CDR3 region: CASSAGGLAGVISYNEQFF. CDR3 nucleotides: TGCGCCAGCAGTGCCGGGGGACTAGCGGGGGTTATATCCTACAATGAGCAGTTCTTC.

This clone was recorded a few times. The DNA for the CDR3 is TGTGCTAGTGGTTTGGGACGACTCCTGCGCTATGGCTACACCTTC. Amino acids: CASGLGRLLRYGYTF. The chain employs TRBV12-5 and TRBJ1-2; D is uncertain. V was pared by 1 base and J by 4 bases, with 13 bases between. The CDR3 covers 15 residues. Germline V gives CDR1 LGHNT, CDR2 FRNRAP.

This chain uses TRBV6-5 with TRBJ1-1, with D possibly being TRBD1 (5 bases). The CDR3 runs to 15 residues. Looked up from germline, CDR1 is MNHEY and CDR2 is SVGAGI. V dropped 8 bases and J dropped 2 bases, with 18 bases sitting between them. Here the CDR3 DNA reads TGTGCCAGCCCCCCGGGGGGGGTTGCTAACACTGAAGCTTTCTTT. Translation gives CASPPGGVANTEAFF.

V gene TRBV28 combines with J gene TRBJ2-7, with a tentative D call TRBD1 (5 bases). V was pared by 6 bases and J by 7 bases, with 13 bases between. Germline-derived CDR1 and CDR2 are MDHEN and SYDVKM. This CDR3 comprises 12 residues. The CDR3 nucleotides are TGTGCCAGCAGCGACAGCAAATGGGAGCAGTACTTC. Its protein is CASSDSKWEQYF.

The J gene is TRBJ1-3, the V gene TRBV7-8; D might be TRBD1 (6 bases). Germline values: CDR1 SGHVS, CDR2 FQNEAQ. Trimming cost V 4 bases and J 0 bases, with 10 bases left between them. The CDR3 length is 15 residues. The CDR3 DNA is TGTGCCAGCAGCTACGACAGGAGCTCTGGAAACACCATATATTTT. It codes for CASSYDRSSGNTIYF.

V is TRBV9 and J is TRBJ2-6; no firm D call. This CDR3 contains 16 residues. Trimming removed 0 bases at V and 1 base at J, with 8 bases between. The V gene's germline CDR1 is SGDLS and CDR2 YYNGEE. This CDR3 reads CASSVGWRSGANVLTF. The CDR3 region has the DNA TGTGCCAGCAGCGTAGGATGGAGATCTGGGGCCAACGTCCTGACTTTC.

This clone was found a few times. The V and J genes are TRBV6-5 and TRBJ1-6; weak D call: TRBD1 (5 bases). Germline V lookup: CDR1 MNHEY, CDR2 SVGAGI. V dropped 8 bases and J dropped 7 bases, with 15 bases sitting between them. This CDR3 is built from 14 residues. CDR3 region: CASLNRAGNSPLHF. CDR3 in DNA: TGTGCCAGCCTCAACAGAGCAGGGAATTCACCCCTCCACTTT.

The V gene is TRBV18, the J gene TRBJ1-2; TRBD1 might be the D (6 bases). Germline V gene data show CDR1 as KGHSH and CDR2 as LQKENI. Trimming left V 1 base short and J 6 bases short, with 12 bases between. There are 14 residues in the CDR3. This CDR3 reads CASSPLGAGDGYTF. The CDR3 coding sequence is TGTGCCAGCTCACCACTCGGGGCAGGGGATGGCTACACCTTC.

The genes are TRBV5-1 and TRBJ2-7, with 16 positions matching TRBD2. V dropped 4 bases and J dropped 7; count of bases not matched to a gene: 11. Looked up from germline, CDR1 is SGHRS and CDR2 is YFSETQ. The CDR3 spans 17 residues. DNA of the CDR3: TGCGCCAGCAGCCAGGGACTAGCGGGGGGGACTCTGGGAGAGCAGTACTTC. Translating it yields CASSQGLAGGTLGEQYF.

This clone appeared a single time. The chain links TRBV10-3 to TRBJ1-2; 7 nucleotides match TRBD1. The CDR3 covers 13 residues. Per germline, CDR1 ENHRY and CDR2 SYGVKD. The ends lost 6 bases at V and 4 bases at J; junction bases unmatched: 5. CDR3 coding DNA: TGTGCCATCAGCCGACAGGGAGTCTATGGCTACACCTTC. It yields the protein CAISRQGVYGYTF.

The gene calls are TRBV2 and TRBJ1-3; 9 bases map to TRBD1. V lost 11 bases, J lost 0 bases, and 20 bases stayed unmatched. Germline CDR1 and CDR2: SNHLY and FYNNEI. The CDR3 is made up of 19 amino acids. In nucleotides, the CDR3 is TGTGCCCCTAGTGCGGGGGACAGGGAACCTTTTACCTCTGGAAACACCATATATTTT. Encoded protein: CAPSAGDREPFTSGNTIYF.

This chain uses TRBV2 with TRBJ1-1; a weak D match, TRBD1 (5 bases). The V gene's germline CDR1 is SNHLY and CDR2 FYNNEI. V was pared by 1 base and J by 1 base, with 7 bases between. The length of the CDR3 is 14 residues. For the CDR3, the DNA is TGTGCCAGCAGTGAAGATCAGGGGAACACTGAAGCTTTCTTT. This sequence encodes CASSEDQGNTEAFF.

The chain joins TRBV11-2 to TRBJ2-1; no definite D call. The CDR3 runs to 14 residues. Germline lookup yields CDR1 SGHAT and CDR2 FQNNGV. Between the trimmed V and J ends, which lost 2 bases and 5 bases, there was a span of 10 bases. CDR3 sequence: CASSLRQANNEQFF. CDR3 coding DNA: TGTGCCAGCAGCTTACGCCAGGCTAACAATGAGCAGTTCTTC.

This clone was observed once. The chain is built from TRBV6-2 or TRBV6-3 and TRBJ1-3; D may be TRBD1 (6 bases). CDR3 length: 16 residues. V gave up 3 bases and J gave up 0 bases, with 12 bases separating them. The germline V gene has CDR1 MNHEY and CDR2 SVGEGT. The CDR3 DNA reads TGTGCCAGCAGTTATACAGGGTGGATCTCTGGAAACACCATATATTTT. Its protein product is CASSYTGWISGNTIYF.

This clone was counted once. The chain links TRBV30 to TRBJ2-3; 11 bases line up with TRBD2. The CDR3 is made up of 15 amino acids. Germline values: CDR1 GTSNPN, CDR2 SVGIG (reference sequence). The trim removed 2 bases at V and 3 bases at J, leaving 4 bases unmatched. The DNA for the CDR3 is TGTGCCTGGAGTTGGCTAGCGGGGGGAACAGATACGCAGTATTTT. Amino acids: CAWSWLAGGTDTQYF.

CDR3 region: CASSDGTRSEAFF. The CDR3 bases are TGCGCCAGCAGTGATGGGACTCGGTCTGAAGCTTTCTTT. The chain is built from TRBV10-1 and TRBJ1-1, with D possibly TRBD1 on 5 matching bases. The CDR3 totals 13 residues. V lost 3 bases, J lost 6 bases, and 11 bases lay in between. Germline-derived CDR1 and CDR2 are WNHNN and SYGVQD (reference sequence).

V and J are TRBV27 and TRBJ1-3, with TRBD1 matching over 8 bases. Germline V gene data show CDR1 as MNHEY and CDR2 as SMNVEV (reference sequence). CDR3 length: 16 residues. V shed 7 bases and J 8 bases; nucleotides not matched to a gene: 16. The CDR3 DNA reads TGTGCCAGCAAGTCCTTAAACAGGGGGAACAGGGACACCATATATTTT. This gives the protein CASKSLNRGNRDTIYF.

The chain employs TRBV9 and TRBJ2-7, with a weak D call TRBD2 (6 bases). Germline values: CDR1 SGDLS, CDR2 YYNGEE. This CDR3 contains 15 residues. Trimming removed 0 bases from V and 2 bases from J, with 12 bases in between. CDR3 sequence reads: CASSVEPAGTYEQYF. Here the CDR3 DNA reads TGTGCCAGCAGCGTAGAGCCGGCGGGAACCTACGAGCAGTACTTC.

The chain joins TRBV28 to TRBJ1-3; a weak D match, TRBD1 (6 bases). Per the germline V gene, CDR1 is MDHEN and CDR2 is SYDVKM. V was trimmed by 5 bases and J by 3 bases, leaving 14 bases between them. This CDR3 spans 15 amino acids. The CDR3 bases are TGTGCCAGCAGTACAGGACAGAATGTTGGAAACACCATATATTTT. Translation: CASSTGQNVGNTIYF.

The chain couples TRBV30 to TRBJ2-1, with TRBD1 as a possible D gene (5 bases). Germline values: CDR1 GTSNPN, CDR2 SVGIG (reference sequence). The ends were cut back, 2 bases at V and 8 bases at J, with 16 bases in the middle. The CDR3 runs 14 residues. In nucleotides, the CDR3 is TGTGCCTGGAGTCCGGGCAGGGCAGAGGATGAGCAGTTCTTC. Protein sequence: CAWSPGRAEDEQFF.

The rearrangement links TRBV4-1 to TRBJ1-2, with 10 bases matching TRBD1. Germline V gives CDR1 MGHRA, CDR2 YSYEKL. CDR3 length equals 15 residues. V was pared by 0 bases and J by 8 bases, with 6 bases of the junction left unmatched. The CDR3 bases are TGCGCCAGCAGCCAAGACGACAGGGGGCGCAGCGGCTACACCTTC. Its protein is CASSQDDRGRSGYTF.

A single count supports this clone. This sequence joins TRBV12-3 or TRBV12-4 and TRBJ1-1, with D maybe TRBD1 (5 bases). The ends were cut back, 6 bases at V and 8 bases at J, with 16 bases in the middle. The CDR3 length is 13 residues. This CDR3 is CASSRQTVQEAFF. The CDR3 DNA sequence: TGTGCCAGCAGCAGACAGACAGTTCAAGAAGCTTTCTTT.

The rearrangement links TRBV18 to TRBJ2-5, with D possibly matching TRBD2 (5 bases). The CDR3 is made up of 17 amino acids. V gave up 0 bases and J gave up 2 bases, with 16 bases separating them. The germline V gene has CDR1 KGHSH and CDR2 LQKENI. CDR3 residues: CASSPPSRTGSQETQYF. DNA for the CDR3: TGTGCCAGCTCACCACCGTCCCGGACGGGGTCTCAAGAGACCCAGTACTTC. Full variable domain (rest looked up from reference TRBV18 and TRBJ2-5): NAGVMQNPRHLVRRRGQEARLRCSPMKGHSHVYWYRQLPEEGLKFMVYLQKENIIDESGMPKERFSAEFPKEGPSILRIQQVVRGDSAAYFCASSPPSRTGSQETQYFGPGTRLLVL.

The chain has TRBV5-6 and TRBJ2-3; a possible D gene is TRBD2 (6 bases). The length of the CDR3 is 13 residues. Germline CDR1 reads SGHDT; CDR2 reads YYEEEE. Trimming cost V 6 bases and J 0 bases, with 8 bases left between them. In DNA, the CDR3 is TGTGCCAGCACGGGGGTTAGCACAGATACGCAGTATTTT. It is translated as CASTGVSTDTQYF.

V and J are TRBV6-6 and TRBJ1-1; possibly TRBD1 for D (6 bases). Germline V gives CDR1 MNHNY, CDR2 SVGAGI (reference sequence). V was clipped by 5 bases and J by 0 bases, with 16 bases between them. The CDR3 totals 16 residues. CDR3 nucleotide sequence: TGTGCCAGCAGTCCCTATGGACAGCCCATGAACACTGAAGCTTTCTTT. Protein sequence: CASSPYGQPMNTEAFF.